One sample yielded the 16 T cell receptor beta chains listed below, sequenced in a study of T cell clusters in autoimmune cytopenias. TRB amplification used 250 ng of peripheral blood genomic DNA. TRB rearrangements were amplified by touch-down multiplex PCR with mixed TRB-A/B primers. TCRdb re-called the multiplex PCR reads and catalogs CDR3 proteins one per entry, DNA excluded. The sample totals 4,500 to 6,000 distinct CDR3 sequences; its top ten clones hold around 18%. The sample comprised peripheral blood. These receptor sequences come from a human donor with an autoimmune cytopenia or autoimmune hepatitis (not recorded which).

The chain is built from TRBV7-7 and TRBJ2-5. The V gene's germline CDR1 is SSHAT and CDR2 FNYEAQ (reference sequence). This CDR3 region has 15 residues. CDR3 sequence reads: CASSTGGYPEETQYF.

Its frequency marks this clonotype as medium-sized (0.01 to 0.1%). This rearrangement joins TRBV6-5 to TRBJ1-2. Germline values: CDR1 MNHEY, CDR2 SVGAGI. There are 13 residues in the CDR3. The CDR3 reads CASRDGANYGYTF.

By frequency, this clonotype is medium-sized. The chain employs TRBV7-9 and TRBJ2-2. Germline loops: CDR1 SEHNR, CDR2 FQNEAQ (reference sequence). The CDR3 is 14 residues long. The CDR3 spells CASSLAVDTGELFF.

The V call is TRBV18, the J call TRBJ2-2. Germline lookup yields CDR1 KGHSH and CDR2 LQKENI. This CDR3 has 15 residues. CDR3 in amino acids: CASSPRQPNTGELFF.

The chain carries TRBV13 and TRBJ2-2; the D call of TRBD2 rests on TCRdb alone, since no DNA is present to check it. CDR3 size: 16 residues. CDR1 and CDR2 (germline): PRHDT, FYEKMQ (reference sequence). CDR3 residues: CASRPTSGRNTGELFF.

Measured by frequency, this clonotype is medium-sized. The chain has TRBV6-5 and TRBJ2-7; the TCRdb D gene call, TRBD1, has no DNA to confirm it. CDR1 is MNHEY and CDR2 is SVGAGI in the germline V gene. The CDR3 has 14 amino acids. The CDR3 protein is CASSYGSPGYEQYF.

This sequence joins TRBV20-1 and TRBJ2-1; TCRdb names TRBD1, which stays unverified in the absence of DNA. From germline, CDR1 is DFQATT and CDR2 SNEGSKA (reference sequence). The CDR3 extends over 15 amino acids. The CDR3 spells CSAGILAGGGYEQFF.

The chain is built from TRBV12-3 or TRBV12-4 and TRBJ2-3. This CDR3 is built from 13 residues. CDR3 loop: CASSFFGTDTQYF.

The chain joins TRBV20-1 to TRBJ2-1; TCRdb reports TRBD2, a call that lacks DNA to check it against. The CDR3 runs 16 residues. Germline V gene lookup returns CDR1 DFQATT and CDR2 SNEGSKA (reference sequence). The CDR3 sequence is CSARGASGSSYNEQFF.

This clonotype is deemed medium-sized (0.01 to 0.1%) by its frequency. The gene calls are TRBV29-1 and TRBJ2-3; TCRdb names TRBD1, which stays unverified in the absence of DNA. CDR3 length: 18 residues. Germline values: CDR1 SQVTM, CDR2 ANQGSEA. CDR3 residues: CSVEPRDREFANTDTQYF.

By frequency, this clonotype is medium-sized (0.01 to 0.1%). The chain joins TRBV7-9 to TRBJ2-1; TCRdb selects TRBD2, and the lack of DNA leaves this call unchecked. The CDR3 loop spans 15 amino acids. Germline V gene sequence: CDR1 SEHNR, CDR2 FQNEAQ (reference sequence). CDR3 sequence: CASSLVSGSKNEQFF. The entire variable domain, with the rest obtained from reference TRBV7-9 and TRBJ2-1, is as follows: DTGVSQNPRHKITKRGQNVTFRCDPISEHNRLYWYRQTLGQGPEFLTYFQNEAQLEKSRLLSDRFSAERPKGSFSTLEIQRTEQGDSAMYLCASSLVSGSKNEQFFGPGTRLTVL.

By frequency, this clonotype registers medium-sized (0.01 to 0.1%). The chain recombines TRBV7-9 with TRBJ1-5; lacking DNA, the TRBD1 call made by TCRdb goes unchecked. Germline CDR1 is SEHNR and CDR2 is FQNEAQ (reference sequence). CDR3 size: 15 residues. The CDR3 spells CASSSGGYSNQPQHF.

This clonotype is labeled medium-sized based on frequency. The CDR3: CAISEGTGDGEKLFF. The genes are TRBV10-3 and TRBJ1-4; TCRdb indicates TRBD1, and absent DNA this call remains unverified. Germline CDR1 reads ENHRY; CDR2 reads SYGVKD. The CDR3 has 15 amino acids.

The CDR3 sequence: CASSAFSVGGGARGYTF. The chain is built from TRBV9 and TRBJ1-2; TCRdb indicates TRBD1, and absent DNA this call remains unverified. In germline, CDR1 is SGDLS, CDR2 YYNGEE. The CDR3 is made up of 17 amino acids.

This chain uses TRBV12-3 or TRBV12-4 with TRBJ2-5; TCRdb's assignment of TRBD2 cannot be checked, as there is no DNA. There are 16 residues in the CDR3. This CDR3 reads CASSFKRLAGRETQYF.

J is TRBJ2-5 and V is TRBV4-1; TCRdb gives TRBD2 as the D gene, but with no DNA this cannot be confirmed. Germline assignment: CDR1 MGHRA and CDR2 YSYEKL. The CDR3 covers 16 residues. This chain's CDR3 is CASSQGAGGLQETQYF.